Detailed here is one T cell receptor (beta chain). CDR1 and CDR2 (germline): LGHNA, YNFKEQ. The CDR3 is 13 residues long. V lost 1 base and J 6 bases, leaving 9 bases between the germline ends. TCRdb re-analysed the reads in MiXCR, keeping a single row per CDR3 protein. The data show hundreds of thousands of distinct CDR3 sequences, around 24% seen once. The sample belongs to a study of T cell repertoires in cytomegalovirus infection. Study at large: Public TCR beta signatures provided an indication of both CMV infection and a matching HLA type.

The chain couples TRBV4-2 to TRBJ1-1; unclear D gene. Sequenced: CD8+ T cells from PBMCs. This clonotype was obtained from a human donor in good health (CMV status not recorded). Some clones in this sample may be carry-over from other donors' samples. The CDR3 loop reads CASSQGLGAEAFF. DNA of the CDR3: TGTGCCAGCAGCCAAGGTCTCGGGGCTGAAGCTTTCTTT.